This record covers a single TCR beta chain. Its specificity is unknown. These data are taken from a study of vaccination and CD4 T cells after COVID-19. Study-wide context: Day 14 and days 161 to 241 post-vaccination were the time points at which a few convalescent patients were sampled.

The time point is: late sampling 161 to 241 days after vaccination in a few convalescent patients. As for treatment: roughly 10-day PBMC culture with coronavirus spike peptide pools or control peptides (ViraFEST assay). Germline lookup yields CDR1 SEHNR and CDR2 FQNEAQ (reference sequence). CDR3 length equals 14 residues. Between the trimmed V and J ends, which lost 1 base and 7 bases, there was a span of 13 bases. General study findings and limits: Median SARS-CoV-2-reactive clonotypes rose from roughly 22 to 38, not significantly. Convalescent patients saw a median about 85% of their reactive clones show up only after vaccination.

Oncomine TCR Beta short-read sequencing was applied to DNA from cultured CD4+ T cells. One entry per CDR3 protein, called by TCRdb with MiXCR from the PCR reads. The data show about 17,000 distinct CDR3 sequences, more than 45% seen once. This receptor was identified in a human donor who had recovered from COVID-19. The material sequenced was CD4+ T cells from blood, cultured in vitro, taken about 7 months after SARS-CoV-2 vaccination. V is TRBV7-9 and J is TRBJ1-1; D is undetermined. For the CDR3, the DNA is TGTGCCAGCAGCTTAGATGTCTCGGCTCGTGAAGCTTTCTTT. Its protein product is CASSLDVSAREAFF.